This T cell receptor (beta chain) derives from a study of identical twins. General study findings and limits: Models underpredicted monozygotic twin sharing of out-of-frame TCR alpha.

Trimming removed 4 bases from V and 2 bases from J, with 13 bases in between. The CDR3 is 16 residues long. CDR1 is KGHDR and CDR2 is SFDVKD in the germline V gene. TCRdb reprocessed the 5' RACE reads with MiXCR, giving one entry per CDR3 protein. The sample holds about 890,000 distinct CDR3 sequences, about 12% seen once. Only a few counts were recorded for this clonotype. As yet, its antigen is unknown. This sample also belongs to another study, concerning yellow fever vaccine responses in identical twins.

This clonotype was sampled from a woman under 30 in good health. The sequenced sample was PBMCs. The chain has TRBV24-1 and TRBJ2-2; weak D call: TRBD2 (5 bases). This chain's CDR3 is CATSDNSGKNTGELFF. The CDR3 region has the DNA TGTGCCACCAGTGACAATTCCGGGAAAAACACCGGGGAGCTGTTTTTT.